Listed here are 16 T cell receptor beta chains from one sample, sequenced in a study of cytomegalovirus exposure and HLA in healthy donors. TCRdb's table, derived via immunoSEQ multiplex PCR, lists solely in-frame clones and lacks some. Of 100,000 to 150,000 clones in the sample, around 90% were seen once. Material for sequencing was PBMCs. The receptors stem from a woman in her late teens or twenties in good health and CMV-seronegative.

The chain couples TRBV20-1 to TRBJ1-1; D gene unclear. Trimming pared 0 bases from V and 6 bases from J, leaving 5 bases between. The CDR3 is 11 residues long. The germline gives CDR1 DFQATT, CDR2 SNEGSKA (reference sequence). The CDR3 DNA sequence: TGCAGTGCTAGAGATCCTCCTGAAGCTTTCTTT. Protein product: CSARDPPEAFF.

This clone has only one observation. This rearrangement joins TRBV11-3 to TRBJ1-1, with 7 bases fitting TRBD1. The V and J ends lost 5 bases and 4 bases, in that order; junction bases with no gene match: 10. Germline-derived CDR1 and CDR2 are SGHNT and YENEEA. The CDR3 is made up of 15 amino acids. CDR3 sequence reads: CASSPSGGYGTEAFF. The CDR3 DNA reads as TGTGCCAGCAGCCCATCAGGGGGGTATGGCACTGAAGCTTTCTTT.

This clone was detected once. This chain uses TRBV6-1 with TRBJ2-1; D is perhaps TRBD1 (6 bases). This CDR3 contains 16 residues. Germline loops: CDR1 MNHNS, CDR2 SASEGT. V was cut by 0 bases and J by 9 bases, with 18 bases left in between. CDR3 DNA sequence: TGTGCCAGCAGTGAAGCGCTGGGGGCAGGGCATGTTGAGCAGTTCTTC. Its translation: CASSEALGAGHVEQFF.

DNA of the CDR3: TGTGCCAGCAGCTCCGGCTCCACGGGACTATTCACAGATACGCAGTATTTT. The encoded protein is CASSSGSTGLFTDTQYF. This rearrangement joins TRBV11-2 to TRBJ2-3; 7 nucleotides line up with TRBD2. V lost 4 bases and J lost 2; bases outside the gene matches: 12. Germline CDR1 and CDR2: SGHAT and FQNNGV. This CDR3 contains 17 residues.

This sequence joins TRBV28 and TRBJ1-1, with D possibly being TRBD1 (6 bases). Trimming stripped 3 bases from V and 11 bases from J, with 10 bases between. The CDR3 contains 11 residues. Per the germline V gene, CDR1 is MDHEN and CDR2 is SYDVKM. This CDR3 is CASSFGTTAFF. The CDR3 DNA sequence: TGTGCCAGCAGTTTTGGGACAACGGCTTTCTTT. The whole variable domain, filled in from reference TRBV28 and TRBJ1-1, reads DVKVTQSSRYLVKRTGEKVFLECVQDMDHENMFWYRQDPGLGLRLIYFSYDVKMKEKGDIPEGYSVSREKKERFSLILESASTNQTSMYLCASSFGTTAFFGQGTRLTVV.

V usage is TRBV7-9 and J usage is TRBJ1-4, with D uncertain. This CDR3 is 14 amino acids long. Germline lookup yields CDR1 SEHNR and CDR2 FQNEAQ (reference sequence). V was cut by 3 bases and J by 2 bases, with 7 bases left in between. This chain's CDR3 is CASSFTGTNEKLFF. The CDR3, as DNA: TGTGCCAGCAGCTTTACGGGGACTAATGAAAAACTGTTTTTT.

The V and J genes are TRBV9 and TRBJ1-6, with D hard to call. CDR3 size: 14 residues. Germline lookup yields CDR1 SGDLS and CDR2 YYNGEE. Trimming shortened V by 1 base and J by 6 bases, and 8 bases separated the two germline ends. The CDR3 region is CASSVYSFNSPLHF. For the CDR3, the DNA is TGTGCCAGCAGCGTATACAGTTTTAATTCACCCCTCCACTTT. The whole variable domain, filled in from reference TRBV9 and TRBJ1-6, reads DSGVTQTPKHLITATGQRVTLRCSPRSGDLSVYWYQQSLDQGLQFLIQYYNGEERAKGNILERFSAQQFPDLHSELNLSSLELGDSALYFCASSVYSFNSPLHFGNGTRLTVT.

This rearrangement joins TRBV4-1 to TRBJ1-2, with 7 bases identical to TRBD1. The CDR3 consists of 15 residues. Germline loops: CDR1 MGHRA, CDR2 YSYEKL. With V trimmed by 1 base and J by 0 bases, 2 bases remained unmatched. The CDR3: CASSQGQGPNYGYTF. The CDR3 DNA sequence: TGCGCCAGCAGCCAAGGACAGGGTCCTAACTATGGCTACACCTTC.

V usage is TRBV27 and J usage is TRBJ1-5; TRBD1 aligns across 9 bases. V shed 1 base and J 4 bases; nucleotides not matched to a gene: 20. This CDR3 has 21 residues. Germline assignment: CDR1 MNHEY and CDR2 SMNVEV (reference sequence). CDR3 coding DNA: TGTGCCAGCAGTTTATGGCCACCGGGACAGGGTGCCGATAGTAGGAATCAGCCCCAGCATTTT. It is translated as CASSLWPPGQGADSRNQPQHF.

The rearrangement uses TRBV30 and TRBJ2-3; a possible D gene is TRBD1 (7 bases). This CDR3 region has 14 residues. In germline, CDR1 is GTSNPN, CDR2 SVGIG (reference sequence). The V and J ends lost 3 bases and 4 bases respectively, with 14 bases between them. CDR3 sequence reads: CAWRYRGGADTQYF. The CDR3, as DNA: TGTGCCTGGAGATACAGGGGAGGCGCAGATACGCAGTATTTT.

The CDR3 sequence is CAWGTSGVSSIQYF. For the CDR3, the DNA is TGTGCCTGGGGGACTAGCGGGGTTTCGTCCATTCAGTACTTC. The rearrangement uses TRBV30 and TRBJ2-4; 13 bases align to TRBD2. Germline CDR1 GTSNPN, CDR2 SVGIG (reference sequence). There are 14 residues in the CDR3. The V and J ends lost 5 bases and 9 bases, in that order; junction bases with no gene match: 7.

The chain is built from TRBV19 and TRBJ1-3; 8 bases agree with TRBD1. V lost 8 bases, J lost 1 base, and 4 bases stayed unmatched. The CDR3 is 14 amino acids. Germline values: CDR1 LNHDA, CDR2 SQIVND (reference sequence). The CDR3, as DNA: TGTGCCAGTGGGCAGGGGGCGTCTGGAAACACCATATATTTT. This encodes CASGQGASGNTIYF.

The V gene is TRBV11-2, the J gene TRBJ1-3, with D uncertain. This CDR3 contains 15 residues. Deletions cut 5 bases from V and 0 bases from J, with 11 bases between. Germline CDR1 is SGHAT and CDR2 is FQNNGV. CDR3 sequence: CASSAAPLSGNTIYF. The CDR3 DNA reads as TGTGCCAGCAGCGCCGCGCCGCTCTCTGGAAACACCATATATTTT.

The chain is built from TRBV2 and TRBJ1-4; 7 nucleotides align to TRBD1. This CDR3 is 15 amino acids long. Germline lookup yields CDR1 SNHLY and CDR2 FYNNEI. V shed 7 bases and J 7 bases; nucleotides not matched to a gene: 12. The CDR3 DNA follows: TGTGCCAGCACCAAGGGGGCCAGCACAGCTGAAAAACTGTTTTTT. It specifies CASTKGASTAEKLFF.

The chain is built from TRBV18 and TRBJ1-2, with 7 bases identical to TRBD1. Per germline, CDR1 KGHSH and CDR2 LQKENI. This CDR3 comprises 16 residues. V dropped 3 bases and J dropped 4; count of bases not matched to a gene: 11. CDR3 residues: CASSPLGTEVSYGYTF. Here the CDR3 DNA reads TGTGCCAGCTCACCCCTAGGGACAGAAGTTTCCTATGGCTACACCTTC.

The gene calls are TRBV10-1 and TRBJ2-5; 13 nucleotides line up with TRBD2. Per the germline V gene, CDR1 is WNHNN and CDR2 is SYGVQD (reference sequence). V shed 8 bases and J 2 bases; nucleotides not matched to a gene: 5. The CDR3 is made up of 15 amino acids. The CDR3 DNA reads as TGCGCCAGCGGGACTAGCGGGGTGACACAAGAGACCCAGTACTTC. This translates into CASGTSGVTQETQYF.